This T cell receptor (beta chain) emerged from a study of T cell repertoires in cytomegalovirus infection. Across the study: Indications of both CMV infection and matching HLA type were provided by public TCR beta signatures. Study-level findings and limits: Identification of carriers of CMV plus the relevant HLA was performed using cumulative public TCR beta family frequency. There were HLA-C-restricted CMV-specific TCR beta clonotypes dominating the ex vivo response.

This clonotype has at least ten counts. Its antigen is not identified. This CDR3 is 17 amino acids long. The V gene lost 6 bases and the J gene lost 0 bases, with 18 bases spanning the gap. TCRdb ran MiXCR on the reads and lists one entry per CDR3 protein. The data show some 400,000 distinct CDR3 sequences, about a sixth seen once. The sequence derives from a human donor in good health (CMV status not recorded). Some clones in this sample may be carry-over from other donors' samples. What was sequenced was PBMCs. The chain couples TRBV12-3 or TRBV12-4 to TRBJ1-5, with D maybe TRBD1 (6 bases). CDR3 nucleotides: TGTGCCAGCAGCCGGACAGTAGGGGCGACTAGCAATCAGCCCCAGCATTTT. It yields the protein CASSRTVGATSNQPQHF.